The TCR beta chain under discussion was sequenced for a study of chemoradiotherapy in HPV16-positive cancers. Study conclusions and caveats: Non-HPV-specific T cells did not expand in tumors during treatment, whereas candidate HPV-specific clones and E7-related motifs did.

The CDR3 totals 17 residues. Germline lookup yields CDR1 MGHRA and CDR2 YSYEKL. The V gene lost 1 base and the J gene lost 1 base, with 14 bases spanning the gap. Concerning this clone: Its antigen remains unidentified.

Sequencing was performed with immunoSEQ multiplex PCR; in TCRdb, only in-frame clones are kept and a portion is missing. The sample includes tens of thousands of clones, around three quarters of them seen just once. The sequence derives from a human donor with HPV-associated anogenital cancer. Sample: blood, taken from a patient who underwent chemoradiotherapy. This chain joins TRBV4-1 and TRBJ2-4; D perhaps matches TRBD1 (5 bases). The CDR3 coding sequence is TGCGCCAGCAGCCAAGTTCAGGGCGATATGGCCAAAAACATTCAGTACTTC. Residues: CASSQVQGDMAKNIQYF.